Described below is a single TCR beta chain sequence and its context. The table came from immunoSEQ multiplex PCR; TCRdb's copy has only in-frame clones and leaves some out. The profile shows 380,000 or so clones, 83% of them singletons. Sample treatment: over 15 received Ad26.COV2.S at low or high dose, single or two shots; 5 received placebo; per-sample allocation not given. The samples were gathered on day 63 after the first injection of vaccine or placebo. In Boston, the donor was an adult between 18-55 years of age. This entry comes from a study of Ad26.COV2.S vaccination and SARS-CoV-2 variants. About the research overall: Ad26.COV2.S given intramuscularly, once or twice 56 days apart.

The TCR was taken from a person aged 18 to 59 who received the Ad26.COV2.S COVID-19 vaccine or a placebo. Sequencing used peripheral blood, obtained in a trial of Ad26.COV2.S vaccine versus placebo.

The CDR3 region is CASSQGLAGVMKTQYF. Written as DNA, the CDR3 is TGTGCCAGCAGCCAGGGGCTAGCGGGAGTAATGAAGACCCAGTACTTC. J is TRBJ2-5 and V is TRBV3-1 (or the pseudogene TRBV3-2); 10 bases agree with TRBD2. This CDR3 has 16 residues. J gave up 6 bases and V 3 bases, and 10 bases lay outside the gene matches. Germline CDR1 LGHDT, CDR2 YNNKEL (reference sequence).